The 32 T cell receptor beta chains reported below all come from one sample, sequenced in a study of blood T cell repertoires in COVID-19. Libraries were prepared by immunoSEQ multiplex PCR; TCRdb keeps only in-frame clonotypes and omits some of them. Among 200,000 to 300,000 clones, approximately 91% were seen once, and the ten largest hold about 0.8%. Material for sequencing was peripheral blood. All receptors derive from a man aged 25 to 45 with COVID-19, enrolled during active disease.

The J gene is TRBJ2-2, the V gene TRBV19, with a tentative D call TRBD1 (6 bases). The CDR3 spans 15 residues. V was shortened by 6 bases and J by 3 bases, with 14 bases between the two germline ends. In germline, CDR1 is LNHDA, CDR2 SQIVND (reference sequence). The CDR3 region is CASRSQGADTGELFF. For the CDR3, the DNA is TGTGCCAGTAGGTCACAGGGAGCGGACACCGGGGAGCTGTTTTTT.

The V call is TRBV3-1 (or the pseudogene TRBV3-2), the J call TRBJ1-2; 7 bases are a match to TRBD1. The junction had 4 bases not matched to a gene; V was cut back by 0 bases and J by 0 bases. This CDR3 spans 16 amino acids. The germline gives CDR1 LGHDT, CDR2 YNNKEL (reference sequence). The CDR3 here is CASSQDQGTANYGYTF. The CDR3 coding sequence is TGTGCCAGCAGCCAAGATCAAGGGACAGCTAACTATGGCTACACCTTC.

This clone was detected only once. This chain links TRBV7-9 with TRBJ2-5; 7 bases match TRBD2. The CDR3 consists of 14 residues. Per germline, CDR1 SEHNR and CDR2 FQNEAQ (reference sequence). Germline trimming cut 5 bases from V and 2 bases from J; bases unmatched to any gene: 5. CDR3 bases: TGTGCCAGCAGCCCCGTGGGGGGGCAAGAGACCCAGTACTTC. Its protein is CASSPVGGQETQYF.

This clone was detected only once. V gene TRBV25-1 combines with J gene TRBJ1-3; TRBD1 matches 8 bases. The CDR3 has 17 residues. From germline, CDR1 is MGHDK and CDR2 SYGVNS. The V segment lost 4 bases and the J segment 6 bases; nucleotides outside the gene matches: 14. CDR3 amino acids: CASSGTPGQGGENTIYF. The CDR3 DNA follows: TGTGCCAGCAGTGGAACCCCCGGACAGGGAGGAGAAAACACCATATATTTT.

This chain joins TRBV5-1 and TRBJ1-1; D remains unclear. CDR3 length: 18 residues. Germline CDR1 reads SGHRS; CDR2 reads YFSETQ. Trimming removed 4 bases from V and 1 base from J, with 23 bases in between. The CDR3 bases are TGCGCCAGCAGCCCCGGAGTTGGCTTCGCCCCGGCGAACACTGAAGCTTTCTTT. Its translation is CASSPGVGFAPANTEAFF.

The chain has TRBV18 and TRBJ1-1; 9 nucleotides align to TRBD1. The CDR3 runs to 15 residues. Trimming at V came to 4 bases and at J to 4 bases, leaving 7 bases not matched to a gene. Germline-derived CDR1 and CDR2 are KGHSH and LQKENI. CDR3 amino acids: CASSRWDRDLTEAFF. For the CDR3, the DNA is TGTGCCAGCTCACGGTGGGACAGGGATCTCACTGAAGCTTTCTTT. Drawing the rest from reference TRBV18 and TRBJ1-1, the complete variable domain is NAGVMQNPRHLVRRRGQEARLRCSPMKGHSHVYWYRQLPEEGLKFMVYLQKENIIDESGMPKERFSAEFPKEGPSILRIQQVVRGDSAAYFCASSRWDRDLTEAFFGQGTRLTVV.

Here the CDR3 DNA reads TGCGCCAGCAGTCAATGGGCGAACAAGAATAATTCACCCCTCCACTTT. Its protein is CASSQWANKNNSPLHF. The chain uses TRBV23-1 and TRBJ1-6; D remains ambiguous. TRBV23-1 is reported as an ORF; its role is uncertain. Deletions cut 1 base from V and 5 bases from J, with 12 bases between. The CDR3 loop spans 16 amino acids.

The CDR3 region has the DNA TGTGCCACCAGTGAGCGCACCGGGGAGCTGTTTTTT. This sequence encodes CATSERTGELFF. The chain couples TRBV24-1 to TRBJ2-2; no definite D call. Germline-derived CDR1 and CDR2 are KGHDR and SFDVKD. The CDR3 extends over 12 amino acids. V gave up 4 bases and J gave up 4 bases, with 3 bases separating them.

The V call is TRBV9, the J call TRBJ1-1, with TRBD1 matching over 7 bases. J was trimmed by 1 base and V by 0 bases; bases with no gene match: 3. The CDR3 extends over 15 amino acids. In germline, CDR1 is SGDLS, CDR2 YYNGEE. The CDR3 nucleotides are TGTGCCAGCAGCGTAGTAGGGGGCGCGAACACTGAAGCTTTCTTT. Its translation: CASSVVGGANTEAFF.

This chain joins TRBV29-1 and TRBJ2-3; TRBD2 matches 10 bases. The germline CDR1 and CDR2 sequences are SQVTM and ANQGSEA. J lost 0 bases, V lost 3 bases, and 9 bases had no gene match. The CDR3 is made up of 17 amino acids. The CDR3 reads CSVELASGGLSTDTQYF. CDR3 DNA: TGCAGCGTTGAGTTAGCTAGCGGGGGCCTTAGCACAGATACGCAGTATTTT.

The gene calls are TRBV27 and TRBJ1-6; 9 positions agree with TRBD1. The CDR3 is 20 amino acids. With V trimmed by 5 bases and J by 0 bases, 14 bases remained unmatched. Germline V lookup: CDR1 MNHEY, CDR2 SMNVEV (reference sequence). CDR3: CASSDTSPTGGSSYNSPLHF. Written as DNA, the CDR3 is TGTGCCAGCAGTGATACCTCCCCGACAGGGGGGAGCTCCTATAATTCACCCCTCCACTTT.

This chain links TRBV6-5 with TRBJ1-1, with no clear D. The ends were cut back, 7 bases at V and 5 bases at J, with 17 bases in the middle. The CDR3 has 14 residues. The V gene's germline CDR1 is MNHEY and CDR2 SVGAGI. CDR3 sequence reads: CASTPRGWETEAFF. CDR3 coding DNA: TGTGCCAGCACCCCTAGAGGGTGGGAGACTGAAGCTTTCTTT.

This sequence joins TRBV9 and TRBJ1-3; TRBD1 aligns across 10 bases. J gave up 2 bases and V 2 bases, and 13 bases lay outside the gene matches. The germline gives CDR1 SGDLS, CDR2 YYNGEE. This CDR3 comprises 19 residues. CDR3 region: CASSVMGQGLPGAGNTIYF. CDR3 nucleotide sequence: TGTGCCAGCAGCGTGATGGGACAGGGGCTCCCCGGGGCTGGAAACACCATATATTTT.

This chain's CDR3 is CASSDRGGGPQHF. CDR3 DNA sequence: TGTGCCAGCTCCGACAGGGGAGGAGGGCCCCAGCATTTT. The chain combines TRBV11-2 with TRBJ1-5; 8 nucleotides agree with TRBD1. V trimming: 8 bases; J trimming: 9 bases; junction bases outside the gene matches: 9. CDR1 and CDR2 (germline): SGHAT, FQNNGV. The CDR3 length is 13 residues. The variable domain in full, completed from reference TRBV11-2 and TRBJ1-5, reads EAGVAQSPRYKIIEKRQSVAFWCNPISGHATLYWYQQILGQGPKLLIQFQNNGVVDDSQLPKDRFSAERLKGVDSTLKIQPAKLEDSAVYLCASSDRGGGPQHFGDGTRLSIL.

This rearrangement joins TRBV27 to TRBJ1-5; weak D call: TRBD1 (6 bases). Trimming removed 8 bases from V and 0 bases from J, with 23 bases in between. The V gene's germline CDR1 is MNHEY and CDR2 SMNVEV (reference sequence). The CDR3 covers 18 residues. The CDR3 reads CASPVQAGAFCSNQPQHF. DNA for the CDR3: TGTGCCAGCCCGGTGCAGGCGGGGGCTTTTTGTAGCAATCAGCCCCAGCATTTT.

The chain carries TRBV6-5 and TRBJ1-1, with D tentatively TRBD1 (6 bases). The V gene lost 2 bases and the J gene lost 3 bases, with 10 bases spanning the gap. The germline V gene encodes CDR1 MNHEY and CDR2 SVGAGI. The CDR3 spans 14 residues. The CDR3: CASSYGTTYTEAFF. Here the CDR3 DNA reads TGTGCCAGCAGTTACGGGACAACCTACACTGAAGCTTTCTTT.

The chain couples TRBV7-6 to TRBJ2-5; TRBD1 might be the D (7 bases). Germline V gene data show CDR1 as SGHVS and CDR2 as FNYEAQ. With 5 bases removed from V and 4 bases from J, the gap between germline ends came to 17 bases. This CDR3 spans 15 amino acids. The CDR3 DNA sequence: TGTGCCAGCAGCCCCAATCATCAGGGGGGAGAGACCCAGTACTTC. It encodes CASSPNHQGGETQYF.

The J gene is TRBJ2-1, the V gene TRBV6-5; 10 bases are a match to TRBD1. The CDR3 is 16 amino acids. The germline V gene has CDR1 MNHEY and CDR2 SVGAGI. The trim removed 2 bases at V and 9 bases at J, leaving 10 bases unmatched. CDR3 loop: CASSYAPGQGNAEQFF. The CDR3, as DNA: TGTGCCAGCAGTTACGCTCCGGGACAGGGGAACGCTGAGCAGTTCTTC.

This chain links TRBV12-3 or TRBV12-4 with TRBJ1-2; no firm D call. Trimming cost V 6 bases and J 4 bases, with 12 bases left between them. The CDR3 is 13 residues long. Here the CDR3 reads CASSPAGGYGYTF. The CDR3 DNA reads TGTGCCAGCAGCCCCGCGGGTGGCTATGGCTACACCTTC.

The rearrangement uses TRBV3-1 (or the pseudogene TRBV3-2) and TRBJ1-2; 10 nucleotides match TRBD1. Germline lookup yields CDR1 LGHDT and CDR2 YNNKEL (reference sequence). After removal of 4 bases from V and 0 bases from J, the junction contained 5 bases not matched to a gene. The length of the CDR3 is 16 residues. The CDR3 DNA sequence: TGTGCCAGCAGCCGACAAGGACAGGGGGCTAACTATGGCTACACCTTC. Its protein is CASSRQGQGANYGYTF.

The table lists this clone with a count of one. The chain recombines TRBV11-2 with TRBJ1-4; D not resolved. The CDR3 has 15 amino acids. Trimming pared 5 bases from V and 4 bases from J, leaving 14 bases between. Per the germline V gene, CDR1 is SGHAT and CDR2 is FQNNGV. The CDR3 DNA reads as TGTGCCAGCAGCACGTCCGGGTCCCATAATGAAAAACTGTTTTTT. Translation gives CASSTSGSHNEKLFF.

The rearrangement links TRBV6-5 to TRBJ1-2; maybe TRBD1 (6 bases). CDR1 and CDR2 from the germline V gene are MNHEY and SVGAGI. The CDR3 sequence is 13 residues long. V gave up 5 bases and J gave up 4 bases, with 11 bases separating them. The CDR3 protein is CASSKRGSYGYTF. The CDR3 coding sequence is TGTGCCAGCAGTAAAAGGGGGAGCTATGGCTACACCTTC.

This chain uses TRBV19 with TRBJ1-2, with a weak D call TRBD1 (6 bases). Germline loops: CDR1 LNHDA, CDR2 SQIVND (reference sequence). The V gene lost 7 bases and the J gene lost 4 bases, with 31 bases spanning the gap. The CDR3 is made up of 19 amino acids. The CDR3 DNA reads TGTGCCAGTACGCCCGGTGGGCGGCAGGGGTTAGTTGCGGGCTATGGCTACACCTTC. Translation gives CASTPGGRQGLVAGYGYTF.

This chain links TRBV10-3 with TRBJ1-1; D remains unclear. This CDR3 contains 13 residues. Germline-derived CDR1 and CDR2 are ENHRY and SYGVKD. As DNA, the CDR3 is TGTGCAACCTTCACACAGACGAACACTGAAGCTTTCTTT. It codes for CATFTQTNTEAFF.

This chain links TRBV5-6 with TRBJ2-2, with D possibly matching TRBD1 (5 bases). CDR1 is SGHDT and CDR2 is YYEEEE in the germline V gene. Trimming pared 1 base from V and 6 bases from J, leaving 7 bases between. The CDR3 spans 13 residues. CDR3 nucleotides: TGTGCCAGCAGCTTGACAGGCCCCGGGGAGCTGTTTTTT. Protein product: CASSLTGPGELFF.

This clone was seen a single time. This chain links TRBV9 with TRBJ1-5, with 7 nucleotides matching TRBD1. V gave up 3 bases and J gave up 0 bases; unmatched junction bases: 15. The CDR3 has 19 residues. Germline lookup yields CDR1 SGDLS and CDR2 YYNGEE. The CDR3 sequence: CASSDGRQGKVYSNQPQHF. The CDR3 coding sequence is TGTGCCAGCAGCGACGGAAGACAGGGAAAAGTGTATAGCAATCAGCCCCAGCATTTT.

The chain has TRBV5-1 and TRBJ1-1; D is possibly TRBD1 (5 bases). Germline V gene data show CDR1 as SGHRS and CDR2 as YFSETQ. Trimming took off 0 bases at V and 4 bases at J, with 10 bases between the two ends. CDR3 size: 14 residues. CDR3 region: CASSLDGRVTEAFF. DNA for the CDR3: TGCGCCAGCAGCTTGGATGGCAGGGTCACTGAAGCTTTCTTT.

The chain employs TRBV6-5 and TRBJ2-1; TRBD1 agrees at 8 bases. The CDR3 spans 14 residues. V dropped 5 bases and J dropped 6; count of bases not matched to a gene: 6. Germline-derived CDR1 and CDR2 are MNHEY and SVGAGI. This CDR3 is CASSHRDRRNEQFF. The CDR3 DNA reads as TGTGCCAGCAGTCACCGGGACAGGCGCAATGAGCAGTTCTTC.

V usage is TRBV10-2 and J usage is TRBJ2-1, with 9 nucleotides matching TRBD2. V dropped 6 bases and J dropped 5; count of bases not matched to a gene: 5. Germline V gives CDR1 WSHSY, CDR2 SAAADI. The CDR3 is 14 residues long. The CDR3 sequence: CASRSSGGHNEQFF. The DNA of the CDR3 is TGCGCCAGCAGGAGCAGCGGGGGGCACAATGAGCAGTTCTTC.

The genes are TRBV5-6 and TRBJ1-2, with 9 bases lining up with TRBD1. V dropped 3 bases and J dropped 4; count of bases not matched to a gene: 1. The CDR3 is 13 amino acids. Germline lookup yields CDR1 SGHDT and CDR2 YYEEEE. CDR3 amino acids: CASSSGQGYGYTF. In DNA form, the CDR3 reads TGTGCCAGCAGCTCGGGACAGGGCTATGGCTACACCTTC.

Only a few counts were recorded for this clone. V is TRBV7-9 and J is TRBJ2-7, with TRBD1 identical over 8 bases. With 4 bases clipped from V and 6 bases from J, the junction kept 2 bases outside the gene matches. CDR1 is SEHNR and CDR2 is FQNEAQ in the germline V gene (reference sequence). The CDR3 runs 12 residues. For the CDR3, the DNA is TGTGCCAGCAGCTGGACAGGGATCGAGCAGTACTTC. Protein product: CASSWTGIEQYF.

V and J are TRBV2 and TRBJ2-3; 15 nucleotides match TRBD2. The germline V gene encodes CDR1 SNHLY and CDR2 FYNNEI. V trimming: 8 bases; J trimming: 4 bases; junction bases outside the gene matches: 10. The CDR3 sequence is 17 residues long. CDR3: CASRGTSGGLHADTQYF. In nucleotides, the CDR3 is TGTGCCAGCCGAGGGACTAGCGGGGGGCTGCACGCAGATACGCAGTATTTT.